A single sample is the source of the 14 T cell receptor beta chains below, sequenced in a study of blood T cell repertoires in COVID-19. The protocol was immunoSEQ multiplex PCR, while the TCRdb copy is restricted to in-frame clones and leaves out a portion. The sample contains 85,000 to 95,000 clones, around 86% of which appear only once. The sequenced sample consisted of peripheral blood. These TCRs come from a woman older than 75 with acute or convalescent COVID-19.

This clone was detected a few times. The chain has TRBV5-4 and TRBJ1-1; TRBD1 might be the D (5 bases). Germline CDR1 and CDR2: SGHNT and YYREEE (reference sequence). The V and J ends lost 1 base and 8 bases respectively, with 12 bases between them. The CDR3 runs to 13 residues. The CDR3 nucleotides are TGTGCCAGCAGCTTGAGAGCCTGGGGCGAAGCTTTCTTT. Encoded protein: CASSLRAWGEAFF.

The chain couples TRBV30 to TRBJ2-6, with D possibly matching TRBD1 (6 bases). The CDR3 is 15 residues long. The germline V gene encodes CDR1 GTSNPN and CDR2 SVGIG (reference sequence). Trimming removed 3 bases from V and 2 bases from J, with 11 bases in between. CDR3 DNA sequence: TGTGCCTGGAGGGGGGCCGGGGCTGGGGCCAACGTCCTGACTTTC. It codes for CAWRGAGAGANVLTF.

The genes are TRBV14 and TRBJ1-2; TRBD1 is a possible D gene (6 bases). Germline CDR1 and CDR2: SGHDN and FVKESK. This CDR3 spans 17 amino acids. The germline V and J ends were trimmed by 1 base and 8 bases, with 23 bases remaining between them. CDR3 in DNA: TGTGCCAGCAGCCAAGTCTATTCTGGGGGGGCCTCCCGGGGCTACACCTTC. Amino acids: CASSQVYSGGASRGYTF.

V usage is TRBV5-8 and J usage is TRBJ1-5, with 7 bases fitting TRBD1. V was clipped by 4 bases and J by 2 bases; unmatched bases: 6. Germline V gives CDR1 SGHTS, CDR2 YDEGEE. The CDR3 spans 15 residues. The DNA for the CDR3 is TGTGCCAGCAGCCCGGGACAGAGAGGCAATCAGCCCCAGCATTTT. Translating it yields CASSPGQRGNQPQHF.

The chain recombines TRBV6-5 with TRBJ2-5; possibly TRBD2 for D (7 bases). V lost 8 bases and J 5 bases, leaving 21 bases between the germline ends. The CDR3 is 15 amino acids. CDR1 MNHEY and CDR2 SVGAGI come from the germline V gene. The CDR3 DNA reads as TGTGCCAGCCACGCTAAAGCGGGGAGGGGGGAGACCCAGTACTTC. It yields the protein CASHAKAGRGETQYF.

This chain uses TRBV11-3 with TRBJ2-3; maybe TRBD2 (5 bases). CDR1 and CDR2 from the germline V gene are SGHNT and YENEEA. The CDR3 has 14 residues. V lost 5 bases, J lost 2 bases, and 11 bases lay in between. The CDR3 DNA reads TGTGCCAGCAGCGCCGGGGATGTCACAGATACGCAGTATTTT. It encodes CASSAGDVTDTQYF.

CDR3 sequence: CASSPDDRYGYTF. Written as DNA, the CDR3 is TGTGCCAGCAGCCCGGACGACAGATACGGCTACACCTTC. The chain combines TRBV7-9 with TRBJ1-2; a weak D match, TRBD1 (5 bases). Germline V gene lookup returns CDR1 SEHNR and CDR2 FQNEAQ (reference sequence). The CDR3 runs to 13 residues. Trimming stripped 5 bases from V and 8 bases from J, with 15 bases between.

The genes are TRBV7-3 and TRBJ2-7; 9 nucleotides line up with TRBD2. V gave up 5 bases and J gave up 4 bases; unmatched junction bases: 6. The CDR3 is 14 residues long. In germline, CDR1 is SGHTA, CDR2 FQGTGA. CDR3 DNA sequence: TGTGCCAGCAGCCAAGGCAGCGGGGGGTACGAGCAGTACTTC. Translated: CASSQGSGGYEQYF.

The chain combines TRBV6-1 with TRBJ1-5; TRBD1 matches 7 bases. Per the germline V gene, CDR1 is MNHNS and CDR2 is SASEGT. V was clipped by 3 bases and J by 0 bases; unmatched bases: 8. The CDR3 length is 17 residues. The CDR3 reads CASSEGRAGGSNQPQHF. The CDR3 DNA sequence: TGTGCCAGCAGTGAGGGGAGAGCAGGGGGTAGCAATCAGCCCCAGCATTTT.

This sequence joins TRBV25-1 and TRBJ1-1, with D tentatively TRBD1 (6 bases). Trimming cost V 4 bases and J 4 bases, with 16 bases left between them. Germline assignment: CDR1 MGHDK and CDR2 SYGVNS. This CDR3 spans 15 amino acids. DNA of the CDR3: TGTGCCAGCAGTGGATTGGGGGGAGGGGGCACTGAAGCTTTCTTT. Translated: CASSGLGGGGTEAFF.

The chain uses TRBV30 and TRBJ1-6; TRBD1 matches 7 bases. CDR1 GTSNPN and CDR2 SVGIG come from the germline V gene (reference sequence). CDR3 length: 14 amino acids. V trimming: 0 bases; J trimming: 7 bases; junction bases outside the gene matches: 3. The CDR3 sequence is CAWSVQGPNSPLHF. The CDR3 DNA sequence: TGTGCCTGGAGTGTACAGGGGCCCAATTCACCCCTCCACTTT.

V is TRBV7-9 and J is TRBJ2-3; possibly TRBD1 for D (6 bases). Looked up from germline, CDR1 is SEHNR and CDR2 is FQNEAQ (reference sequence). Trimming took 5 bases from V and 2 from J, leaving 14 bases between them. The CDR3 totals 15 residues. In DNA, the CDR3 is TGTGCCAGCAGCAAATTTCAGGGGTACACAGATACGCAGTATTTT. Protein: CASSKFQGYTDTQYF.

The J gene is TRBJ2-3, the V gene TRBV29-1; TRBD1 is a possible D gene (5 bases). Germline lookup yields CDR1 SQVTM and CDR2 ANQGSEA. The CDR3 is 14 amino acids. Between the trimmed V and J ends, which lost 2 bases and 3 bases, there was a span of 12 bases. As DNA, the CDR3 is TGCAGCGTTGAAAAGGCTAGGGGTACAGATACGCAGTATTTT. Protein product: CSVEKARGTDTQYF.

V gene TRBV6-2 or TRBV6-3 combines with J gene TRBJ1-2, with 8 bases lining up with TRBD1. Germline CDR1 is MNHEY and CDR2 is SVGEGT. This CDR3 spans 13 amino acids. J was trimmed by 7 bases and V by 5 bases; bases with no gene match: 6. The CDR3 spells CASSLQGAGGYTF. The CDR3 DNA reads TGTGCCAGCAGTCTCCAGGGGGCGGGTGGCTACACCTTC.